Each of the 21 T cell receptor beta chains below was sequenced from the same sample in a study of radiotherapy plus CTLA-4 blockade in lung cancer. Profiling relied on immunoSEQ multiplex PCR, and the TCRdb table lists in-frame clones only, not all of them. This table has about 85,000 clones, around 88% appearing once. The sample in question was peripheral blood, obtained from a patient treated with radiotherapy plus ipilimumab. The receptors derive from a human donor with non-small cell lung cancer who had a partial response to radiotherapy plus ipilimumab.

The chain is built from TRBV5-1 and TRBJ2-1, with D possibly matching TRBD2 (6 bases). Trimming shortened V by 0 bases and J by 14 bases, and 12 bases separated the two germline ends. The V gene's germline CDR1 is SGHRS and CDR2 YFSETQ. The CDR3 has 12 residues. CDR3 DNA sequence: TGCGCCAGCAGCTTGGACGGGGGTCGAGAGTTCTTC. It encodes CASSLDGGREFF.

The chain joins TRBV28 to TRBJ1-1; D is uncertain. Trimming cost V 3 bases and J 8 bases, with 13 bases left between them. The CDR3 is 13 amino acids. The germline V gene has CDR1 MDHEN and CDR2 SYDVKM. Here the CDR3 DNA reads TGTGCCAGCAGTTTCCCGTCGACGGGGGAAGCTTTCTTT. It yields the protein CASSFPSTGEAFF.

The chain carries TRBV6-1 and TRBJ1-5; D may be TRBD1 (5 bases). The germline V and J ends were trimmed by 0 bases and 6 bases, with 12 bases remaining between them. The germline CDR1 and CDR2 sequences are MNHNS and SASEGT. CDR3 length: 15 amino acids. CDR3 sequence reads: CASSEAGGLSQPQHF. The CDR3 nucleotides are TGTGCCAGCAGTGAAGCTGGGGGGTTAAGTCAGCCCCAGCATTTT.

This clone was observed a single time. This CDR3 is CASSPNDRDTDTQYF. The CDR3 region has the DNA TGTGCCAGCTCACCAAACGACAGGGACACAGATACGCAGTATTTT. The chain joins TRBV18 to TRBJ2-3; 7 bases align to TRBD1. The CDR3 length is 15 residues. Unmatched junction bases numbered 4, after V lost 2 bases and J lost 2 bases. Germline V gene sequence: CDR1 KGHSH, CDR2 LQKENI.

This clone has just a few counts. The chain uses TRBV13 and TRBJ1-5; 7 nucleotides match TRBD1. Germline V gene sequence: CDR1 PRHDT, CDR2 FYEKMQ (reference sequence). This CDR3 is built from 15 residues. J lost 4 bases, V lost 0 bases, and 3 bases had no gene match. The CDR3 DNA sequence: TGTGCCAGCAGCTTAGGCCTGACAGGGAATCAGCCCCAGCATTTT. Translated: CASSLGLTGNQPQHF.

The V gene is TRBV28, the J gene TRBJ1-6; the match to TRBD1 covers 8 bases. V was clipped by 3 bases and J by 3 bases; unmatched bases: 10. The CDR3 is made up of 18 amino acids. Germline CDR1 reads MDHEN; CDR2 reads SYDVKM. CDR3 residues: CASSLGKGQGLYNSPLHF. CDR3 coding DNA: TGTGCCAGCAGTTTGGGGAAAGGACAGGGACTCTATAATTCACCCCTCCACTTT.

This clone has only one observation. An end of the junction does not agree with germline; a read error may underlie this. The chain is built from TRBV14 and TRBJ2-5, with 16 bases identical to TRBD2. Germline CDR1 reads SGHDN; CDR2 reads FVKESK. The CDR3 is 16 amino acids. The DNA of the CDR3 is TGTGCCAGCAGCCAGGGACTAGCGGGAGGGCAAGCGACCCAGTACTTC. Translating it yields CASSQGLAGGQATQYF.

The chain employs TRBV9 and TRBJ2-3, with D possibly matching TRBD1 (5 bases). The CDR3 covers 15 residues. The germline gives CDR1 SGDLS, CDR2 YYNGEE. V gave up 0 bases and J gave up 2 bases, with 10 bases separating them. The CDR3 reads CASSVGDRPTDTQYF. CDR3 DNA sequence: TGTGCCAGCAGCGTAGGCGACAGACCCACAGATACGCAGTATTTT.

The gene calls are TRBV11-3 and TRBJ1-1; the match to TRBD1 covers 7 bases. Trimming at V came to 5 bases and at J to 0 bases, leaving 3 bases not matched to a gene. Germline-derived CDR1 and CDR2 are SGHNT and YENEEA. The CDR3 totals 14 residues. The CDR3 DNA reads TGTGCCAGCAGCCGCGACAGGGTGAACACTGAAGCTTTCTTT. This codes for CASSRDRVNTEAFF. The full variable domain, with the rest looked up from reference TRBV11-3 and TRBJ1-1, is EAGVVQSPRYKIIEKKQPVAFWCNPISGHNTLYWYLQNLGQGPELLIRYENEEAVDDSQLPKDRFSAERLKGVDSTLKIQPAELGDSAVYLCASSRDRVNTEAFFGQGTRLTVV.

The gene calls are TRBV19 and TRBJ1-3; D is unclear. CDR3 length: 17 amino acids. With 3 bases removed from V and 0 bases from J, the gap between germline ends came to 15 bases. CDR1 LNHDA and CDR2 SQIVND come from the germline V gene (reference sequence). The CDR3 DNA is TGTGCCAGTAGTATCTTCGAGCGGTCAAGCTCTGGAAACACCATATATTTT. Amino acid sequence: CASSIFERSSSGNTIYF.

The chain couples TRBV19 to TRBJ2-2, with D possibly matching TRBD1 (6 bases). The germline V and J ends were trimmed by 7 bases and 5 bases, with 14 bases remaining between them. Per the germline V gene, CDR1 is LNHDA and CDR2 is SQIVND (reference sequence). The CDR3 extends over 14 amino acids. The DNA for the CDR3 is TGTGCCAGTAATAACAGGGTAAAGACCGGGGAGCTGTTTTTT. Its protein product is CASNNRVKTGELFF. The variable domain in full, with the rest retrieved from reference TRBV19 and TRBJ2-2, is DGGITQSPKYLFRKEGQNVTLSCEQNLNHDAMYWYRQDPGQGLRLIYYSQIVNDFQKGDIAEGYSVSREKKESFPLTVTSAQKNPTAFYLCASNNRVKTGELFFGEGSRLTVL.

In DNA form, the CDR3 reads TGTGCCAGCAGCCTCGGGACTTATAGCGCCTACGAGCAGTACTTC. Translated: CASSLGTYSAYEQYF. This chain uses TRBV5-5 with TRBJ2-7; the D gene is possibly TRBD2 (6 bases). The CDR3 loop spans 15 amino acids. Germline CDR1 and CDR2: SGHKS and YYEKEE (reference sequence). V was pared by 4 bases and J by 2 bases, with 16 bases between.

The genes are TRBV27 and TRBJ2-1; no clear D. Germline CDR1 reads MNHEY; CDR2 reads SMNVEV (reference sequence). CDR3 length equals 13 residues. V was trimmed by 6 bases and J by 8 bases, leaving 14 bases between them. CDR3 DNA: TGTGCCAGCAGCGCTATAGTGGGCGATGAGCAGTTCTTC. This sequence encodes CASSAIVGDEQFF.

The chain employs TRBV5-1 and TRBJ1-4, with 7 bases identical to TRBD1. This CDR3 is built from 16 residues. Per germline, CDR1 SGHRS and CDR2 YFSETQ. V lost 4 bases to trimming and J lost 3 bases; unmatched junction nucleotides: 9. The CDR3 region is CASSAGQPRANEKLFF. The CDR3 region has the DNA TGCGCCAGCAGCGCGGGACAGCCTCGGGCTAATGAAAAACTGTTTTTT.

The chain employs TRBV2 and TRBJ1-2, with 9 bases identical to TRBD1. CDR1 is SNHLY, CDR2 FYNNEI, per germline. The CDR3 has 13 amino acids. With 3 bases clipped from V and 8 bases from J, the junction kept 4 bases outside the gene matches. In nucleotides, the CDR3 is TGTGCCAGCAGTGACCGGACAGGGGCGGGCTACACCTTC. Its translation: CASSDRTGAGYTF.

The chain joins TRBV7-9 to TRBJ1-2; D is unresolved. The V end was cut by 1 base, the J end by 6 bases, with 15 bases between. The germline V gene has CDR1 SEHNR and CDR2 FQNEAQ (reference sequence). CDR3 size: 15 residues. The CDR3 coding sequence is TGTGCCAGCAGCTTAGTTTCGGGATTTTTCAATGGCTACACCTTC. Translating gives CASSLVSGFFNGYTF.

The CDR3 region has the DNA TGTGCCAGCAGTAGAACTGGGGGGGGCTACACCTTC. Residues: CASSRTGGGYTF. The chain uses TRBV6-1 and TRBJ1-2; D is possibly TRBD1 (5 bases). Germline CDR1 reads MNHNS; CDR2 reads SASEGT. The CDR3 totals 12 residues. The V gene lost 5 bases and the J gene lost 8 bases, with 12 bases spanning the gap.

This chain uses TRBV6-1 with TRBJ2-2; D perhaps matches TRBD1 (6 bases). The CDR3 runs 16 residues. Trimming removed 3 bases at V and 3 bases at J, with 14 bases between. CDR1 MNHNS and CDR2 SASEGT come from the germline V gene. The DNA for the CDR3 is TGTGCCAGCAGTGAGTCCAGGGGCGGGTACACCGGGGAGCTGTTTTTT. Its protein product is CASSESRGGYTGELFF.

V is TRBV7-6 and J is TRBJ1-5, with unresolved D. Trimming stripped 5 bases from V and 3 bases from J, with 8 bases between. Per germline, CDR1 SGHVS and CDR2 FNYEAQ. The CDR3 is 13 amino acids. The CDR3 region has the DNA TGTGCCAGCAGCGCGCGGGCCAATCAGCCCCAGCATTTT. Residues: CASSARANQPQHF.

Notes on this clone: This sample includes further DNA sequences coding for the same CDR3. The chain is built from TRBV7-2 and TRBJ2-2, with 9 bases fitting TRBD2. After removal of 3 bases from V and 3 bases from J, the junction contained 2 bases not matched to a gene. The CDR3 length is 15 residues. The V gene's germline CDR1 is SGHTA and CDR2 FQGNSA. DNA of the CDR3: TGTGCCAGCAGCTTCCTAGCGGGACACACCGGGGAGCTGTTTTTT. Its protein product is CASSFLAGHTGELFF.

The V and J genes are TRBV7-6 and TRBJ2-7; D uncertain. The CDR3 has 12 residues. Germline V gives CDR1 SGHVS, CDR2 FNYEAQ. Trimming left V 4 bases short and J 1 base short, with 5 bases between. CDR3 in DNA: TGTGCCAGCAGCTCGACATCCTACGAGCAGTACTTC. It is translated as CASSSTSYEQYF.